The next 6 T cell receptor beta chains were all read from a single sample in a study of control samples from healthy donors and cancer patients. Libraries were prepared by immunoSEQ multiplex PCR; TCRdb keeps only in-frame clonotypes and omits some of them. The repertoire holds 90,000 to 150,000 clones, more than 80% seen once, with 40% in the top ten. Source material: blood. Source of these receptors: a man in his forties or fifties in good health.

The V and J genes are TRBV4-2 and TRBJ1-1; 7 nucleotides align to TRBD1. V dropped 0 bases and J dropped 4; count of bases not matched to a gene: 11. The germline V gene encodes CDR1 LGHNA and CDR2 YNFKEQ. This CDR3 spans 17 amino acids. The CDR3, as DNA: TGTGCCAGCAGCCAAGATCCTGCCGGGACAGCTCTCACTGAAGCTTTCTTT. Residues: CASSQDPAGTALTEAFF.

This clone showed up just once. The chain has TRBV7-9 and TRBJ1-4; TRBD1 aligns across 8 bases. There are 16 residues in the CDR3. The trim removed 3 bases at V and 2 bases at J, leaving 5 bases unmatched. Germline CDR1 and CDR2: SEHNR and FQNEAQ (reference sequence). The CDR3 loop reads CASSFDQGATNEKLFF. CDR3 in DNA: TGTGCCAGCAGCTTTGATCAGGGGGCGACTAATGAAAAACTGTTTTTT.

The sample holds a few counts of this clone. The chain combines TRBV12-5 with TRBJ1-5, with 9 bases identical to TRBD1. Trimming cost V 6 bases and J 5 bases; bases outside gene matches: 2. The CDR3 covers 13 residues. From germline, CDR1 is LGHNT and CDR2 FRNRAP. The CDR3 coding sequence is TGTGCTAGTGGGGGACAGGGCCATCAGCCCCAGCATTTT. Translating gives CASGGQGHQPQHF.

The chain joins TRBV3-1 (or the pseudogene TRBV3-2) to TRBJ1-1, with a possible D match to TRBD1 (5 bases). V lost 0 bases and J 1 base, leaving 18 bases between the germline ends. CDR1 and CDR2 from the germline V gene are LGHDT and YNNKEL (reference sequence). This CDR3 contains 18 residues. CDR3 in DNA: TGTGCCAGCAGCCAAGATTTTGGGACGTACCATGGGAACACTGAAGCTTTCTTT. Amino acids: CASSQDFGTYHGNTEAFF.

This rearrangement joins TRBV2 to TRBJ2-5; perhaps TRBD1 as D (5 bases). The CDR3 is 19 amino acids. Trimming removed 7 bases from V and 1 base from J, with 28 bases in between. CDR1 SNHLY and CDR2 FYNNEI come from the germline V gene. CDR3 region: CASTSGNLELRPSQETQYF. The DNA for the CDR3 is TGTGCCAGCACCTCAGGGAATCTAGAATTAAGACCCAGCCAAGAGACCCAGTACTTC.

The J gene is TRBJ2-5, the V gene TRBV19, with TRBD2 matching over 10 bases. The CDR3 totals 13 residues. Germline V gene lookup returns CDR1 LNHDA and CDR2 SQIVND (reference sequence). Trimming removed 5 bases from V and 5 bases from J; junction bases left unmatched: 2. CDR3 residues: CASSPGLAETQYF. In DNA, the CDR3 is TGTGCCAGTAGTCCGGGACTAGCGGAGACCCAGTACTTC.